This T cell receptor (beta chain) originates from a study of neoadjuvant nivolumab and ipilimumab in lung cancer. Overall study findings and caveats: Pretherapy blood TCR richness correlated positively with resected tumor richness. A small number of samples were TCR sequenced. Only two of four nivolumab-treated tumors gained richness and clonality by surgery.

TCRdb's copy holds only in-frame clones and misses some; the assay was immunoSEQ multiplex PCR. The table has approximately 3,800 clones, roughly 90% seen once. This clone has just a few counts. The antigen is undetermined. V shed 6 bases and J 0 bases; nucleotides not matched to a gene: 0. The CDR3 runs 13 residues. The V gene's germline CDR1 is MNHEY and CDR2 SMNVEV (reference sequence). The sequences come from adjacent normal lung tissue, collected after neoadjuvant nivolumab, alone or with ipilimumab, at or shortly before surgery. The chain has TRBV27 and TRBJ1-1; 8 nucleotides agree with TRBD1. The TCR sequence derives from an adult with non-small cell lung cancer. The CDR3, as DNA: TGTGCCAGCAGGACAGGGGTGAACACTGAAGCTTTCTTT. It codes for CASRTGVNTEAFF.